Listed below are T cell receptor beta chains from one sample, sequenced in a study of T cell responses to AZD1222 COVID-19 vaccine. The method was immunoSEQ multiplex PCR; TCRdb's version includes in-frame clones alone and lacks a portion of them. The data contain 100,000 or so clones, 80% to 90% of them singletons. Sequencing used peripheral blood, obtained on day 0 of AZD1222 vaccination. These TCRs come from an adult in good health. Both conserved end residues are part of each CDR3. The D gene is left open where the match is weak. Expanded clones get a size class; other rows say once, few or many, or leave the size out.

D | size | J | V | DNA | CDR3
TRBD1 | - | TRBJ2-7 | TRBV7-8 | TGTGCCAGCAGCCCCTGGGGGACAGCGAGCGACGAGCAGTACTTC | CASSPWGTASDEQYF
TRBD1 | - | TRBJ2-3 | TRBV15 | TGTGCCACCAGCAGATCCCCTTACAGGGGGCGGACTAGCACAGATACGCAGTATTTT | CATSRSPYRGRTSTDTQYF
- | once | TRBJ2-7 | TRBV5-1 | TGCGCCAGCAGAGCCGGGACGGTTTCCTACGAGCAGTACTTC | CASRAGTVSYEQYF
- | once | TRBJ1-6 | TRBV29-1 | TGCAGCGTTCCCCCTCTCCCAGGCCTTAAGCGCAACTATAATTCACCCCTCCACTTT | CSVPPLPGLKRNYNSPLHF
TRBD2 | - | TRBJ2-7 | TRBV12-5 | TGTGCTAGTGGTTACGGACTAGGCGGGACCTACGAGCAGTACTTC | CASGYGLGGTYEQYF
TRBD1 | - | TRBJ1-3 | TRBV18 | TGTGCCAGCTCACCAGGGACAGGGCGTGGAAACACCATATATTTT | CASSPGTGRGNTIYF
TRBD2 | - | TRBJ2-7 | TRBV12-3/TRBV12-4 | TGTGCCAGCAGTTTGGGAGGGAACTACGAGCAGTACTTC | CASSLGGNYEQYF
TRBD2 | - | TRBJ2-5 | TRBV3-1/TRBV3-2 | TGTGCCAGCAGCCGCCGACTAGCGGGAGTGGAGACCCAGTACTTC | CASSRRLAGVETQYF
TRBD2 | - | TRBJ2-2 | TRBV19 | TGTGCCAGTAGTTCAACTAGCGGCACGAACACCGGGGAGCTGTTTTTT | CASSSTSGTNTGELFF
TRBD1 | - | TRBJ2-3 | TRBV12-5 | TGTGCTAGTGTCCCACAGGGGCTCATCACAGATACGCAGTATTTT | CASVPQGLITDTQYF
- | - | TRBJ1-6 | TRBV7-2 | TGTGCCAGCATACGGGACGGGTTTTCACCCCTCCACTTT | CASIRDGFSPLHF
- | once | TRBJ2-2 | TRBV19 | TGTGCCAGTAATGTCGGAGGGGTCGGAACCGGGGAGCTGTTTTTT | CASNVGGVGTGELFF
TRBD1 | - | TRBJ1-2 | TRBV5-4 | TGTGCCAGCAGCCCAACAGGGGACTATGGCTACACCTTC | CASSPTGDYGYTF
- | - | TRBJ1-5 | TRBV6-2/TRBV6-3 | TGTGCCAGCAGTTACTCGAGGGCCAGGAACTCCAAACAGCCCCAGCATTTT | CASSYSRARNSKQPQHF
- | - | TRBJ1-1 | TRBV6-5 | TGTGCCAGCAGTTATCAGGGAAGCTCTGAAGCTTTCTTT | CASSYQGSSEAFF
- | - | TRBJ2-3 | TRBV6-5 | TGTGCCAGCAGTTACATGGTGGGGACCACAGATACGCAGTATTTT | CASSYMVGTTDTQYF
- | once | TRBJ1-6 | TRBV30 | TGTGCCTGGAGTTTGGATTCACCCCTCCACTTT | CAWSLDSPLHF
- | - | TRBJ2-2 | TRBV3-1/TRBV3-2 | TGTGCCAGCAGCCAACCGCGTCGAGGGACTCGGGACGGGGAGCTGTTTTTT | CASSQPRRGTRDGELFF
- | - | TRBJ1-2 | TRBV27 | TGTGCCAGCAGTTCGGGGGGGCCTTACTATGGCTACACCTTC | CASSSGGPYYGYTF
- | - | TRBJ1-1 | TRBV25-1 | TGTGCCAGCAGTGATCGAGGCAGTTTGAACACTGAAGCTTTCTTT | CASSDRGSLNTEAFF
- | - | TRBJ1-2 | TRBV25-1 | TGTGCCAGCAGTCATCAGGACAGATCATACGATGGCTACACCTTC | CASSHQDRSYDGYTF
- | - | TRBJ1-3 | TRBV5-4 | TGTGCCAGCAGCTTTGGGGCGGGGAACGGAAACACCATATATTTT | CASSFGAGNGNTIYF
- | - | TRBJ2-5 | TRBV27 | TGTGCCAGCAGTTTTGTTTCTAGCCTGGAGACCCAGTACTTC | CASSFVSSLETQYF